These T cell receptor beta chains were read from a single sample in a study of blood T cell repertoires in COVID-19. Sequenced by immunoSEQ multiplex PCR; TCRdb stores in-frame clones only, minus some. The repertoire consists of 30,000 to 45,000 clones, with over 75% occurring once and the leading ten covering 33%. The sequencing input was peripheral blood. All receptors come from a man aged 55 to 70 with acute or convalescent COVID-19. Each CDR3 is given with its conserved first and last residue. The D gene is left open where the match is weak.

V: TRBV10-1; D: TRBD2; J: TRBJ2-2; CDR3: CASSRTSGSGTGELFF
V: TRBV19; D: NA; J: TRBJ1-2; CDR3: CASSIESGNYGYTF
V: TRBV2; D: TRBD1; J: TRBJ1-4; CDR3: CASRSMGQPSTNEKLFF
V: TRBV11-3; D: TRBD1; J: TRBJ1-4; CDR3: CASSFGQGTNEKLFF
V: TRBV15; D: TRBD1; J: TRBJ2-5; CDR3: CATSRSTGTGEETQYF
V: TRBV9; D: TRBD2; J: TRBJ2-1; CDR3: CASMGVGGNEQFF
V: TRBV5-1; D: NA; J: TRBJ2-1; CDR3: CASSLAQTIWHNEQFF
V: TRBV7-8; D: NA; J: TRBJ1-1; CDR3: CASSRVGVPEAFF
V: TRBV13; D: NA; J: TRBJ2-7; CDR3: CASSPQGRRYEQYF
V: TRBV30; D: TRBD1; J: TRBJ2-5; CDR3: CAWRTTGGAETQYF
V: TRBV30; D: NA; J: TRBJ1-6; CDR3: CAWSTGNSYNSPLHF
V: TRBV7-2; D: NA; J: TRBJ2-5; CDR3: CASSKMTGRQETQYF
V: TRBV19; D: NA; J: TRBJ1-5; CDR3: CASSPVSNQPQHF
V: TRBV7-9; D: NA; J: TRBJ2-7; CDR3: CASSLGSNYEQYF
V: TRBV11-3; D: TRBD1; J: TRBJ2-2; CDR3: CASSPRQGYTGELFF
V: TRBV6-5; D: TRBD2; J: TRBJ2-7; CDR3: CASSSLALAKTYEQYF
V: TRBV5-1; D: TRBD2; J: TRBJ2-1; CDR3: CASSLVAGATYNEQFF
V: TRBV19; D: TRBD1; J: TRBJ2-6; CDR3: CASSTRGLGANVLTF
V: TRBV23-1; D: TRBD1; J: TRBJ2-7; CDR3: CASSLRQGASSYEQYF
V: TRBV11-3; D: TRBD2; J: TRBJ2-3; CDR3: CASSLSLAASTDTQYF
V: TRBV5-4; D: NA; J: TRBJ2-7; CDR3: CASSLRGGHPSYEQYF
V: TRBV6-6; D: TRBD1; J: TRBJ1-1; CDR3: CASSFRGADTEAFF
V: TRBV24-1; D: NA; J: TRBJ2-2; CDR3: CATSVSGPGELFF
V: TRBV19; D: TRBD1; J: TRBJ1-5; CDR3: CASSRPTTGNQPQHF
V: TRBV5-1; D: TRBD1; J: TRBJ1-1; CDR3: CASSLGTGGFGTEAFF
V: TRBV4-1; D: TRBD1; J: TRBJ2-7; CDR3: CASSQDSRQGFGEQYF
V: TRBV19; D: NA; J: TRBJ1-2; CDR3: CASSIQGNYGYTF